The clone carrying this TCR beta chain has only a few counts. Germline V CDR1 and CDR2: MNHEY, SMNVEV (reference sequence). Trimming cost V 5 bases and J 7 bases; bases outside gene matches: 22. The CDR3 covers 19 residues. The data derive from a study of T-cell reconstitution after alpha-beta-depleted transplantation in children. Molecular barcoding with unique molecular identifiers was used for the TCRbeta library. TCRdb processed the PCR reads anew with MiXCR; each CDR3 protein has one entry. The data show 330,000 or so distinct CDR3 sequences, 10% seen once. Sequenced material: PBMCs from the stem cell graft donor, taken from the stem cell graft. V usage is TRBV27 and J usage is TRBJ2-1; 8 nucleotides align to TRBD2. The source of this sequence is a human donor who donated a stem cell graft to a child with acute lymphoblastic leukemia. The DNA for the CDR3 is TGTGCCAGCAGTCCCAACGGAGCCCTCGGCGGGAGGTCTCGGAATGAGCAGTTCTTC. As protein: CASSPNGALGGRSRNEQFF.